The sequence of this T cell receptor (beta chain) was determined in a study of T cells in Graves' hyperthyroidism and ophthalmopathy (dated by TCRdb to between 2017 and 2020). Background for the entire study: Peripheral blood was sampled at the time of initial diagnosis, prior to any treatment. According to the paper, TCR Vbeta CDR3 sequencing was carried out on over 130 peripheral blood samples, which came from fewer than 50 ophthalmopathy, some 73 hyperthyroidism and some 17 progressor patients. Following sampling, methimazole starting at 30 mg daily was given to hyperthyroidism patients, and high-dose intravenous methylprednisolone was given to ophthalmopathy patients. TCR V-J signatures able to tell the groups apart were searched for in a discovery cohort of approximately 95 patients, of whom 43 had Graves' ophthalmopathy and roughly 59 had stable Graves' hyperthyroidism. Prospective prediction of ophthalmopathy was tested in an independent validation cohort of fewer than 20 hyperthyroidism patients and 17 patients who later progressed to ophthalmopathy. The 95 to 100 discovery patients were randomly split 7:3 into training and test sets. In several Graves' hyperthyroidism patients, the study also compared T-cell repertoires from thyroid tissue with T-cell repertoires from blood. What the work shows at the level of the full study, not this receptor alone: Most expanded thyroid clonotypes (frequency above 0.001) were also detected in blood, suggesting blood repertoires may reflect thyroid immune responses. A 13 V-J signature model separated ophthalmopathy from stable hyperthyroidism, with just over 85% sensitivity and roughly 81% specificity in cross-validation and 80%/75% in testing. No statistical method was used to fix the sample size in advance, and group allocation was not hidden from the investigators. In validation, progression to ophthalmopathy was predicted by the model with 70.59% sensitivity and around 76% specificity, a median of approximately 7.1 months before onset.

TCR beta CDR3 regions were amplified from RNA transcripts. The first round of RT-PCR for the TCR CDR3 was performed with the HTBI primer set and the Qiagen OneStep RT-PCR kit. Libraries were constructed in a second round of multiplex PCR, after which size selection and purification were performed. Sequencing of the libraries was done on an Illumina HiSeq2000 using paired-end 100 bp reads. As for the original processing: SOAPnuke was used to process the raw data, removing reads that contained adapters or uncalled bases, had a mean Phred below 15, or lacked an exact match to the constant primer or identifier. COPE v1.2.5 was used to merge high-quality paired reads, and clonotypes were defined as unique nucleotide sequences. MiTCR v1.1 was used to align clonotypes to the IMGT TRBV, TRBD and TRBJ reference segments. Analysis was restricted to V-J combinations with a frequency above 0.0001, which covered roughly 99% of repertoires. The TCS score was defined as the ratio of F50 (clonal expansion) to E x V (chaos), calculated using BLOSUM62-based TCRdist between CDR3 peptides within each V-J. Welch's t-statistics and random forest reduced around 510 V-J features to fewer than 15, which were used in a naive Bayes classifier (R e1071). The public reads were quality trimmed at Q25 with fastp and then assembled into clones with MiXCR by TCRdb, keeping productive beta chains. Each CDR3 protein gets just one entry, which takes the most common genes and DNA from the rows behind it. TCRdb assigned the V and J calls; the authors' analysis was not used. The sample table holds about 360,000 distinct CDR3 sequences, of which roughly 13% were seen once. The ten largest make up 20% of the sample.

Notes on this clonotype: Its target antigen remains unknown. Base qualities were left out, and no much larger clone turns up one base away.

V lost 7 bases and J lost 5 bases, and the count of bases not matched to a germline gene is 6. Via the germline V gene, CDR1 is MNHNS and CDR2 SASEGT. From the cysteine up to the phenylalanine, the CDR3 has a length of 13 residues. The CDR3 DNA has 39 bases and is translated from base 1. Hyperthyroidism patients were newly diagnosed, had a disease duration of under 2 months, and were aged 18 to 65 years. Any patient with an uncontrolled infection, another autoimmune disease, pregnancy or lactation was excluded. Diagnoses relied on clinical symptoms, serum thyroxine and TRAb, thyroid ultrasound and orbital computed tomography. Blood from progressor patients was drawn when they were first diagnosed with hyperthyroidism, before any ophthalmopathy symptoms appeared. Ficoll-Paque density gradient centrifugation was used to isolate PBMCs from around 10 ml of fresh peripheral blood. Progressor patients were first diagnosed with Graves' hyperthyroidism and then developed ophthalmopathy during follow-up. Total RNA was extracted with Trizol reagent, and quality was checked on an Agilent 2100 Bioanalyzer.

This TCR derives from a man between 25 and 39 years old with Graves' hyperthyroidism that later progressed to Graves' ophthalmopathy. Specimen: blood. Recombination connected TRBV6-1 to TRBJ1-1; 8 central nucleotides agree with TRBD1. Read as DNA, the sequence is TGTGCCAGCATTCAGCGACAGGGGACTGAAGCTTTCTTT. The encoded protein is CASIQRQGTEAFF.